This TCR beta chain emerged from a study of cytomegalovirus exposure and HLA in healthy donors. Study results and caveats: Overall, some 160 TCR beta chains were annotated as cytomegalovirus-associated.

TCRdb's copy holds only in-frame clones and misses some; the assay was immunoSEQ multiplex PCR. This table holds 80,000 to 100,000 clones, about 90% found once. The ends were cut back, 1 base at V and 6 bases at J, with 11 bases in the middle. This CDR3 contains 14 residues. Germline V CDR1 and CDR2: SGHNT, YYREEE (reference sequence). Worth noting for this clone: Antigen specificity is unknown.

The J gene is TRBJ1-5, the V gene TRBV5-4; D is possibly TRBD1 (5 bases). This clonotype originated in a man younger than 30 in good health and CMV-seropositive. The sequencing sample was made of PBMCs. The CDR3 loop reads CASSLSGQTQPQHF. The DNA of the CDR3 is TGTGCCAGCAGCTTGTCTGGACAAACTCAGCCCCAGCATTTT.